This section outlines one T cell receptor beta chain sequence together with its context. Its antigen is undetermined. Primers: 60 Vbeta forward and 13 Jbeta reverse. Here immunoSEQ multiplex PCR was the method, and the copy in TCRdb shows in-frame clones only, minus some. The sample includes about 120,000 clones, around 10% of them seen just once. V lost 3 bases, J lost 1 base, and 9 bases lay in between. Germline V gene lookup returns CDR1 MDHEN and CDR2 SYDVKM. The CDR3 contains 14 residues. The entry originates in a study of cytomegalovirus exposure and HLA in healthy donors. Study-level findings and limits: DRB1 had the most TCR associations and HLA-C the fewest, a later analysis found, with rates varying by HLA locus. What was likely a sequencing artifact was a cluster of highly shared sequence variants. In a later analysis, common viral pathogens appeared linked to several of the most significant clusters. Researchers reportedly found TCR beta sequences accurately predicted most subjects' HLA-A and HLA-B alleles.

Sequenced sample: PBMCs. The V and J genes are TRBV28 and TRBJ2-5, with D possibly matching TRBD2 (6 bases). The clonotype originates from a man aged 25 to 40 in good health and CMV-seronegative. The CDR3 DNA reads TGTGCCAGCAGTTTCGGGACTGTCCAAGAGACCCAGTACTTC. Translation: CASSFGTVQETQYF.